The next 12 T cell receptor beta chains were all read from a single sample in a study of T-cell reconstitution after alpha-beta-depleted transplantation in children. TCRbeta library preparation incorporated unique molecular identifiers. TCRdb independently ran MiXCR on the PCR reads; one entry per CDR3 protein. The profile shows 230,000 or so distinct CDR3 sequences, approximately 9.7% of them singletons. The specimen comprised PBMCs from the stem cell graft donor, sampled from the stem cell graft. These receptors were collected from a human donor who donated a stem cell graft to a child with SCID.

In this sample, this clonotype turned up many times. J is TRBJ2-7 and V is TRBV12-3 or TRBV12-4; D unclear. Trimming took off 2 bases at V and 1 base at J, with 6 bases between the two ends. The CDR3 consists of 13 residues. The CDR3 sequence: CASSLRLSYEQYF. For the CDR3, the DNA is TGTGCCAGCAGTTTACGGCTGTCCTACGAGCAGTACTTC.

Many counts were recorded for this clonotype. The J gene is TRBJ2-7, the V gene TRBV5-6; possibly TRBD1 for D (6 bases). Germline V gene data show CDR1 as SGHDT and CDR2 as YYEEEE. V lost 0 bases, J lost 2 bases, and 12 bases lay in between. The CDR3 has 15 residues. The CDR3 protein is CASSLGARGTYEQYF. DNA of the CDR3: TGTGCCAGCAGCTTGGGGGCCAGGGGCACCTACGAGCAGTACTTC.

The V gene is TRBV5-1, the J gene TRBJ1-3; TRBD1 agrees at 7 bases. CDR3 length: 16 residues. V dropped 0 bases and J dropped 0; count of bases not matched to a gene: 3. From germline, CDR1 is SGHRS and CDR2 YFSETQ. Here the CDR3 reads CASSLGQGYSGNTIYF. The CDR3, as DNA: TGCGCCAGCAGCTTGGGACAGGGCTACTCTGGAAACACCATATATTTT. The whole variable domain, filled in from reference TRBV5-1 and TRBJ1-3, reads KAGVTQTPRYLIKTRGQQVTLSCSPISGHRSVSWYQQTPGQGLQFLFEYFSETQRNKGNFPGRFSGRQFSNSRSEMNVSTLELGDSALYLCASSLGQGYSGNTIYFGEGSWLTVV.

As concerns this clonotype: A much larger clone differs by one base, so this may be a read error. V is TRBV7-2 and J is TRBJ2-5, with D maybe TRBD2 (6 bases). Germline V gene data show CDR1 as SGHTA and CDR2 as FQGNSA. The CDR3 runs to 14 residues. The CDR3 loop is CASGLVADRGTQYF. The CDR3 nucleotides read TGTGCCAGCGGCTTAGTAGCGGATCGAGGGACCCAGTACTTC.

There are many counts of this clonotype. V and J are TRBV5-6 and TRBJ2-3; the D is unclear. The CDR3 has 16 amino acids. V was trimmed by 0 bases and J by 1 base, leaving 12 bases between them. The germline gives CDR1 SGHDT, CDR2 YYEEEE. The CDR3 coding sequence is TGTGCCAGCAGCTTGGTAAGCCTAGATCGCACAGATACGCAGTATTTT. It codes for CASSLVSLDRTDTQYF.

This clonotype occurred many times. The chain uses TRBV5-1 and TRBJ2-7; D ambiguous. The CDR3 is 12 amino acids. CDR1 and CDR2 from the germline V gene are SGHRS and YFSETQ. V lost 5 bases and J 5 bases, leaving 11 bases between the germline ends. The CDR3 loop is CASRPSDHEQYF. As DNA, the CDR3 is TGCGCCAGCAGACCCAGTGACCACGAGCAGTACTTC.

This clonotype was picked up many times. The rearrangement uses TRBV20-1 and TRBJ1-1; a possible D gene is TRBD1 (6 bases). CDR3 length: 15 residues. The germline CDR1 and CDR2 sequences are DFQATT and SNEGSKA (reference sequence). Trimming left V 3 bases short and J 0 bases short, with 14 bases between. CDR3 region: CSASDPGQVNTEAFF. The DNA for the CDR3 is TGCAGTGCTAGCGATCCGGGACAAGTGAACACTGAAGCTTTCTTT.

This clonotype was seen ten or more times. The genes are TRBV7-2 and TRBJ2-5; 7 bases agree with TRBD2. CDR3 length equals 15 residues. V lost 3 bases, J lost 1 base, and 5 bases stayed unmatched. Germline V gene data show CDR1 as SGHTA and CDR2 as FQGNSA. The CDR3 protein is CASSFQTSPQETQYF. DNA for the CDR3: TGTGCCAGCAGCTTTCAGACTAGCCCCCAAGAGACCCAGTACTTC.

This clonotype was found many times. The chain couples TRBV20-1 to TRBJ1-1; D remains ambiguous. This CDR3 is 15 amino acids long. V was trimmed by 3 bases and J by 4 bases, leaving 18 bases between them. From germline, CDR1 is DFQATT and CDR2 SNEGSKA (reference sequence). The CDR3 loop is CSASFPAISSTEAFF. The CDR3 nucleotides are TGCAGTGCTAGTTTTCCAGCCATTTCATCCACTGAAGCTTTCTTT.

This clonotype was seen more than once but under ten times. The V gene is TRBV27, the J gene TRBJ1-5; 9 nucleotides agree with TRBD1. Germline CDR1 MNHEY, CDR2 SMNVEV (reference sequence). The length of the CDR3 is 16 residues. The V segment lost 5 bases and the J segment 4 bases; nucleotides outside the gene matches: 9. The CDR3 sequence is CASSPQGAHGNQPQHF. The CDR3, as DNA: TGTGCCAGCAGTCCACAGGGGGCTCATGGGAATCAGCCCCAGCATTTT.

This clonotype was seen ten or more times. The chain joins TRBV11-2 to TRBJ2-2; 10 positions agree with TRBD1. With V trimmed by 5 bases and J by 7 bases, 7 bases remained unmatched. Germline V CDR1 and CDR2: SGHAT, FQNNGV. The CDR3 covers 15 residues. The CDR3 here is CASSVDRGRIGELFF. The CDR3 bases are TGTGCCAGCAGCGTGGACAGGGGGAGGATCGGGGAGCTGTTTTTT.

This clonotype was picked up many times. The chain joins TRBV6-1 to TRBJ1-1, with TRBD1 matching over 8 bases. V shed 6 bases and J 11 bases; nucleotides not matched to a gene: 5. The CDR3 totals 11 residues. Germline V gene lookup returns CDR1 MNHNS and CDR2 SASEGT. The CDR3 loop is CASSEDRAAFF. The CDR3 DNA reads TGTGCCAGCAGCGAGGACAGGGCCGCTTTCTTT.